The clone carrying this TCR beta chain was counted once. The antigen is undetermined. The method was immunoSEQ multiplex PCR; TCRdb's version includes in-frame clones alone and lacks a portion of them. This sample carries 2,500,000 or so clones, around 92% of them seen once, and the ten largest clones take about 0.36%. These data come from a study of shared clonotypes between healthy human individuals. Across the whole study: There were three CD4 naive, three CD4 memory, two CD8 naive and one CD8 memory plates per donor.

The study drew all its donors from Caucasian adults living in Nashville, Tennessee. General study findings and limits: For naive CD4 cells, roughly 5% of clonotypes were shared across four donors. Non-shared clonotypes had lower generation probabilities than clonotypes shared by all four sorted-subset donors.

The CDR3 is 14 residues long. With 5 bases removed from V and 8 bases from J, the gap between germline ends came to 15 bases. The germline V gene encodes CDR1 MNHEY and CDR2 SMNVEV (reference sequence). The origin of this receptor is a man younger than 30 in good health. Some clones in this sample may be carry-over from other donors' samples. The rearrangement uses TRBV27 and TRBJ1-4; no definite D call. Material for sequencing was naive CD4+ T cells from PBMCs. The subset is: CD45RA+ positively selected. The CDR3 loop reads CASSPETRGEKLFF. The CDR3 nucleotides read TGTGCCAGCAGTCCGGAGACAAGAGGAGAAAAACTGTTTTTT.